These 18 T cell receptor beta chains originate from one sample sequenced in a study of T cell responses to AZD1222 COVID-19 vaccine (TCRdb year 2021). According to the study, the label for this sample's time point signals: about 28 days (+/-7) after the second vaccine dose. Receptors were amplified or captured by the immunoSEQ multiplex PCR assay. The clones in this table, taken by TCRdb from immuneACCESS, are in-frame only. Not every clone is retained; where verified, under half of the shortfall comes from an unresolved V gene, and the cause of the rest is unknown. Here the sample has roughly 200,000 clones; 91% occur a single time. Clones ranked in the top ten supply 1.5% to 2% of the sample. This sample comprised peripheral blood, obtained 28 days after the second AZD1222 dose. The receptor set was obtained from an adult who received the AZD1222 COVID-19 vaccine.

This clone was picked up a small number of times. V gene TRBV5-1 combines with J gene TRBJ1-1, with a tentative D call TRBD1 (6 bases). The ends were cut back, 4 bases at V and 0 bases at J, with 13 bases in the middle. The germline V gene encodes CDR1 SGHRS and CDR2 YFSETQ. The CDR3 totals 15 residues. The CDR3 DNA sequence: TGCGCCAGCAGCACCACCGGGACAATGAACACTGAAGCTTTCTTT. The encoded protein is CASSTTGTMNTEAFF.

V and J are TRBV10-3 and TRBJ2-2; 10 bases are a match to TRBD2. V dropped 10 bases and J dropped 6; count of bases not matched to a gene: 8. Germline V gene data show CDR1 as ENHRY and CDR2 as SYGVKD. The CDR3 contains 14 residues. The CDR3 coding sequence is TGTGCCACCCGAGCGGGGGGGCCCCCCGGGGAGCTGTTTTTT. Its protein is CATRAGGPPGELFF.

CDR3 protein: CASRPGQGTNEQFF. CDR3 DNA: TGTGCCAGCAGACCGGGACAGGGGACCAATGAGCAGTTCTTC. This rearrangement joins TRBV21-1 to TRBJ2-1; the table's D call TRBD1 went unverified against the DNA. TRBV21-1 is assigned pseudogene status. The CDR3 sequence is 14 residues long.

The V call is TRBV3-1 (or the pseudogene TRBV3-2), the J call TRBJ2-7; D unresolved. CDR1 is LGHDT and CDR2 is YNNKEL in the germline V gene (reference sequence). This CDR3 comprises 15 residues. Trimming shortened V by 5 bases and J by 4 bases, and 18 bases separated the two germline ends. The CDR3 is CASSRARSEAYEQYF. The CDR3 DNA sequence: TGTGCCAGCAGCAGGGCGCGTTCCGAAGCTTACGAGCAGTACTTC.

V is TRBV18 and J is TRBJ1-2; 7 bases are a match to TRBD1. Germline CDR1 and CDR2: KGHSH and LQKENI. The CDR3 contains 14 residues. J lost 11 bases, V lost 3 bases, and 12 bases had no gene match. Written as DNA, the CDR3 is TGTGCCAGCTCACCGTCAGACGCTGGGGACAGATACACCTTC. Protein product: CASSPSDAGDRYTF.

The rearrangement uses TRBV6-1 and TRBJ1-5; D perhaps matches TRBD1 (5 bases). V shed 0 bases and J shed 6 bases, with 12 bases lying between them. This CDR3 has 15 residues. CDR1 is MNHNS and CDR2 is SASEGT in the germline V gene. CDR3 in DNA: TGTGCCAGCAGTGAAGCGCAGGCAGGGAGTCAGCCCCAGCATTTT. This sequence encodes CASSEAQAGSQPQHF.

The chain couples TRBV6-5 to TRBJ2-7; D possibly uses TRBD1 or TRBD2 (5 bases each). Germline values: CDR1 MNHEY, CDR2 SVGAGI. The V gene lost 6 bases and the J gene lost 2 bases, with 8 bases spanning the gap. The CDR3 runs to 12 residues. Written as DNA, the CDR3 is TGTGCCAGCAGCTCGGGGCCCTACGAGCAGTACTTC. Translated, it gives CASSSGPYEQYF.

This clone occurred once. The J gene is TRBJ1-5, the V gene TRBV19; a possible D gene is TRBD1 (6 bases). This CDR3 comprises 15 residues. Trimming removed 7 bases from V and 4 bases from J, with 17 bases in between. From germline, CDR1 is LNHDA and CDR2 SQIVND (reference sequence). CDR3: CASTRGQGPNQPQHF. In DNA form, the CDR3 reads TGTGCCAGTACGAGGGGACAAGGTCCAAATCAGCCCCAGCATTTT.

This rearrangement joins TRBV20-1 to TRBJ1-3; D gene ambiguous. Trimming took off 6 bases at V and 4 bases at J, with 7 bases between the two ends. In germline, CDR1 is DFQATT, CDR2 SNEGSKA (reference sequence). The CDR3 is made up of 11 amino acids. For the CDR3, the DNA is TGCAGTGCCGGCGGGGGAAACACCATATATTTT. Amino acid sequence: CSAGGGNTIYF.

The chain recombines TRBV5-6 with TRBJ2-3, with 7 bases lining up with TRBD1. This CDR3 is 16 amino acids long. The germline gives CDR1 SGHDT, CDR2 YYEEEE. V dropped 1 base and J dropped 2; count of bases not matched to a gene: 7. The CDR3: CASSLWPGGYTDTQYF. The CDR3 DNA is TGTGCCAGCAGCTTGTGGCCAGGGGGTTACACAGATACGCAGTATTTT.

This clone was seen once. This chain connects TRBV19 to TRBJ1-6; TRBD1 agrees at 7 bases. This CDR3 is 16 amino acids long. J gave up 10 bases and V 0 bases, and 9 bases lay outside the gene matches. Germline-derived CDR1 and CDR2 are LNHDA and SQIVND (reference sequence). CDR3 amino acids: CASSIDTTGTRSPLHF. Here the CDR3 DNA reads TGTGCCAGTAGTATAGATACGACAGGGACAAGATCACCCCTCCACTTT. Full variable domain (missing parts from reference TRBV19 and TRBJ1-6): DGGITQSPKYLFRKEGQNVTLSCEQNLNHDAMYWYRQDPGQGLRLIYYSQIVNDFQKGDIAEGYSVSREKKESFPLTVTSAQKNPTAFYLCASSIDTTGTRSPLHFGNGTRLTVT.

Details on this clone: Within the sample, other DNA sequences also encode this same CDR3. Written as DNA, the CDR3 is TGTGCCAGTAGTATAGGGGCCGGAAACACCATATATTTT. It translates to CASSIGAGNTIYF. The chain recombines TRBV19 with TRBJ1-3; D remains unclear. Trimming pared 1 base from V and 4 bases from J, leaving 5 bases between. Germline loops: CDR1 LNHDA, CDR2 SQIVND (reference sequence). The CDR3 has 13 amino acids.

CDR3 protein: CASSRDRDNEQFF. As DNA, the CDR3 is TGTGCCAGCAGCCGGGACAGGGACAATGAGCAGTTCTTC. The chain uses TRBV6-5 and TRBJ2-1; 9 bases match TRBD1. Germline CDR1 reads MNHEY; CDR2 reads SVGAGI. The CDR3 runs 13 residues. V shed 6 bases and J 5 bases; nucleotides not matched to a gene: 2.

In DNA, the CDR3 is TGTGCCAGCAGCTTAGGGGGTGGGGAGCGTCGGTTTCGAGATACGCAGTATTTT. This codes for CASSLGGGERRFRDTQYF. The J gene is TRBJ2-3, the V gene TRBV13; a weak D match, TRBD2 (5 bases). Trimming removed 0 bases at V and 5 bases at J, with 21 bases between. CDR1 PRHDT and CDR2 FYEKMQ come from the germline V gene (reference sequence). The CDR3 sequence is 18 residues long.

The V call is TRBV2, the J call TRBJ2-4; D possibly matches TRBD1 or TRBD2 (5 bases each). V shed 4 bases and J shed 9 bases, with 19 bases lying between them. Germline CDR1 SNHLY, CDR2 FYNNEI. This CDR3 is 15 amino acids long. CDR3 protein: CASSVVLGHEGIQYF. The CDR3 coding sequence is TGTGCCAGCAGTGTGGTGTTAGGACACGAGGGCATTCAGTACTTC.

The chain combines TRBV14 with TRBJ2-7; 8 bases line up with TRBD1. Germline V gene sequence: CDR1 SGHDN, CDR2 FVKESK. The CDR3 spans 14 residues. V lost 4 bases, J lost 4 bases, and 6 bases stayed unmatched. CDR3 loop: CASSPRTGSYEQYF. The CDR3 coding sequence is TGTGCCAGCAGCCCAAGGACAGGGTCTTACGAGCAGTACTTC.

This sequence joins TRBV19 and TRBJ1-1; perhaps TRBD1 as D (6 bases). This CDR3 region has 15 residues. CDR1 and CDR2 from the germline V gene are LNHDA and SQIVND (reference sequence). The V end was cut by 6 bases, the J end by 0 bases, with 14 bases between. CDR3 sequence (DNA): TGTGCCAGTAGCGGACAGAGCCACGTGAACACTGAAGCTTTCTTT. It codes for CASSGQSHVNTEAFF.

V usage is TRBV18 and J usage is TRBJ1-1; the match to TRBD1 covers 7 bases. Germline assignment: CDR1 KGHSH and CDR2 LQKENI. The CDR3 contains 13 residues. V shed 6 bases, J shed 8 bases, and the junction held 9 bases outside the gene matches. CDR3 in DNA: TGTGCCAGCTCCCATACTCCGGGACAGGAAGCTTTCTTT. This sequence encodes CASSHTPGQEAFF.